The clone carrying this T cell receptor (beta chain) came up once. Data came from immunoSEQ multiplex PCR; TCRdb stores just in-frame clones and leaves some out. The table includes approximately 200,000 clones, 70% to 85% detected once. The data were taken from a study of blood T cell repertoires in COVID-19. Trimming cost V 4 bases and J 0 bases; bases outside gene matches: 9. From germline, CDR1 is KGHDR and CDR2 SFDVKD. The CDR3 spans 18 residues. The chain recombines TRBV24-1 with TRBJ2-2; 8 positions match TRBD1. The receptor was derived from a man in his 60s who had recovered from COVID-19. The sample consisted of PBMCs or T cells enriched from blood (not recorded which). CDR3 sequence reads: CATSDRGAGGTNTGELFF. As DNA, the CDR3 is TGTGCCACCAGTGACCGCGGGGCAGGGGGCACGAACACCGGGGAGCTGTTTTTT.